The T cell receptor (beta chain) described here comes from a study of T cell responses to AZD1222 COVID-19 vaccine. CDR1 is SQVTM and CDR2 is ANQGSEA in the germline V gene. V shed 4 bases, J shed 6 bases, and the junction held 5 bases outside the gene matches. The CDR3 sequence is 12 residues long. TCRdb's copy holds only in-frame clones and misses some; the assay was immunoSEQ multiplex PCR. The sample has about 66,000 clones, 75% to 85% seen once. The material was peripheral blood, obtained on day 0 of MenACWY control vaccination. This receptor was obtained from an adult in good health. The rearrangement uses TRBV29-1 and TRBJ2-7; TRBD1 matches at 8 bases. The chain's CDR3 is CSVVTGVREQYF. The DNA for the CDR3 is TGCAGCGTTGTGACAGGGGTTCGCGAGCAGTACTTC.